These 2 T cell receptor beta chains share one sample of origin, sequenced in a study of blood T cells in healthy people across ages. Combining a sample-barcoded 5' primer with a J-beta primer mix, a second PCR ran for roughly 6 to 12 cycles. TCRdb processed the 5' RACE reads anew with MiXCR; each CDR3 protein has one entry. The repertoire holds around 620,000 distinct CDR3 sequences, with roughly a quarter as singletons. The sequenced sample consisted of blood. The origin of the receptors is an older woman in good health.

This sequence joins TRBV4-3 and TRBJ2-5; 9 nucleotides align to TRBD1. With 1 base clipped from V and 1 base from J, the junction kept 4 bases outside the gene matches. The germline gives CDR1 LGHNA, CDR2 YSLEER. This CDR3 comprises 16 residues. The CDR3 nucleotides are TGCGCCAGCAGCCAAGTTCACAGGGGGCGCCAAGAGACCCAGTACTTC. This gives the protein CASSQVHRGRQETQYF.

This clonotype was detected ten times or more. The chain couples TRBV9 to TRBJ2-1; D not certain. Germline V CDR1 and CDR2: SGDLS, YYNGEE. The V end lost 3 bases, the J end lost 2 bases, and 6 bases lay between the germline ends. The CDR3 totals 13 residues. This chain's CDR3 is CASSGLAYNEQFF. The DNA of the CDR3 is TGTGCCAGCAGCGGACTCGCCTACAATGAGCAGTTCTTC. The full variable domain, in which reference TRBV9 and TRBJ2-1 provide the parts outside the CDR3, is DSGVTQTPKHLITATGQRVTLRCSPRSGDLSVYWYQQSLDQGLQFLIQYYNGEERAKGNILERFSAQQFPDLHSELNLSSLELGDSALYFCASSGLAYNEQFFGPGTRLTVL.